This TCR beta chain was identified during a study of Graves' ophthalmopathy and Graves' hyperthyroidism. Study results and limitations: Forecasting of ophthalmopathy progression by the model achieved almost 71% sensitivity and around 77% specificity.

Trimming removed 0 bases from V and 3 bases from J, with 8 bases in between. The CDR3 contains 14 residues. Germline CDR1 SNHLY, CDR2 FYNNEI. Amplification from RNA transcripts yielded the TCR beta CDR3 regions. An initial RT-PCR round employing HTBI primers preceded a second-round multiplex PCR. TCRdb called the multiplex PCR reads again in MiXCR, with one record for every CDR3 protein. The data contain about 740,000 distinct CDR3 sequences, roughly 40% of them singletons. A word on this clonotype: Antigen: not known.

V and J are TRBV2 and TRBJ1-1; D is perhaps TRBD1 (5 bases). The source is an adult man with Graves' ophthalmopathy. The sample taken for sequencing was peripheral blood. CDR3 DNA: TGTGCCAGCAGTGAAGCGCGGGGCTACACTGAAGCTTTCTTT. It encodes CASSEARGYTEAFF.